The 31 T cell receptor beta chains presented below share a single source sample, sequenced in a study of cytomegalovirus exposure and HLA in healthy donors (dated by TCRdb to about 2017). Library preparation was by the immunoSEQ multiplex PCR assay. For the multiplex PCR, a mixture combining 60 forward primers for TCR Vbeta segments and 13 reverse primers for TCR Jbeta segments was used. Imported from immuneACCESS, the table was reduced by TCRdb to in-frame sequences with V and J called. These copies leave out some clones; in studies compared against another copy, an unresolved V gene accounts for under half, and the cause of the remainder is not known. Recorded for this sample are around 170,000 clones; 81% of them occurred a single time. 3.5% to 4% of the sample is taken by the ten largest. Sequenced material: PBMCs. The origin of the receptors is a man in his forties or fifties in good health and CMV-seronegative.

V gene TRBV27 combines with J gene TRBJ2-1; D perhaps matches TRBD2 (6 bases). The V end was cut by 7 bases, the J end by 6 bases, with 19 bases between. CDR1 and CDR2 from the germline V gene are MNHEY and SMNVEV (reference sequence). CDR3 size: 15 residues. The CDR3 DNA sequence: TGTGCCAGCAACCCCGGAGCGGGTACCTTCAATGAGCAGTTCTTC. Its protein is CASNPGAGTFNEQFF.

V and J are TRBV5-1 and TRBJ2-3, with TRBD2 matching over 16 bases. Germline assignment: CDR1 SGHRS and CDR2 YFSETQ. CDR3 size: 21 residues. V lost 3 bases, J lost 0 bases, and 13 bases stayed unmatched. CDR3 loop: CASSSTKGTSGRGVSTDTQYF. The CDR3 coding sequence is TGCGCCAGCAGCTCCACCAAGGGGACTAGCGGGAGGGGGGTGAGCACAGATACGCAGTATTTT.

The CDR3 protein is CASSYTSGGKETQYF. The CDR3, as DNA: TGTGCCAGCAGTTATACTAGCGGGGGGAAGGAGACCCAGTACTTC. The V and J genes are TRBV2 and TRBJ2-5; 12 nucleotides agree with TRBD2. Germline lookup yields CDR1 SNHLY and CDR2 FYNNEI. V was clipped by 5 bases and J by 5 bases; unmatched bases: 6. The CDR3 runs 15 residues.

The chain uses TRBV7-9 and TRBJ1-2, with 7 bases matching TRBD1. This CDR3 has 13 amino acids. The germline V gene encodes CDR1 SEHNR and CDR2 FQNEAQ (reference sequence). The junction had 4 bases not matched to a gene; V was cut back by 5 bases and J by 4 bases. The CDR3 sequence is CASSPGTVYGYTF. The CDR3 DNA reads TGTGCCAGCAGCCCCGGGACAGTCTATGGCTACACCTTC.

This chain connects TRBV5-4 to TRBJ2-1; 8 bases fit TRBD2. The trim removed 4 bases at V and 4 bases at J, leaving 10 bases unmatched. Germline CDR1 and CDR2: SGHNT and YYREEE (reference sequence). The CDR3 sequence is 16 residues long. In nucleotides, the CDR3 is TGTGCCAGCAGCCAGTCCGGGGGGGGCCCTTACAATGAGCAGTTCTTC. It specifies CASSQSGGGPYNEQFF. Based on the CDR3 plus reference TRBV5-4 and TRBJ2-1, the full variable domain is ETGVTQSPTHLIKTRGQQVTLRCSSQSGHNTVSWYQQALGQGPQFIFQYYREEENGRGNFPPRFSGLQFPNYSSELNVNALELDDSALYLCASSQSGGGPYNEQFFGPGTRLTVL.

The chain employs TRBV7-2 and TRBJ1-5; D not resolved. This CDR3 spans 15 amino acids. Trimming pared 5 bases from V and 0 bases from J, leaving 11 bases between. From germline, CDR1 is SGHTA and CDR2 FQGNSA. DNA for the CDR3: TGTGCCAGCAGCGTAACCGCTAATAGCAATCAGCCCCAGCATTTT. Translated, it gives CASSVTANSNQPQHF.

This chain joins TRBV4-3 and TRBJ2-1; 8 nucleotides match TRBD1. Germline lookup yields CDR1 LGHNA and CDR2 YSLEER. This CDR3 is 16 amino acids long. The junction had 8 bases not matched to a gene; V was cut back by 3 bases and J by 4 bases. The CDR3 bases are TGCGCCAGCAGCCATCACCGGGACAGGACTTACAATGAGCAGTTCTTC. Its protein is CASSHHRDRTYNEQFF.

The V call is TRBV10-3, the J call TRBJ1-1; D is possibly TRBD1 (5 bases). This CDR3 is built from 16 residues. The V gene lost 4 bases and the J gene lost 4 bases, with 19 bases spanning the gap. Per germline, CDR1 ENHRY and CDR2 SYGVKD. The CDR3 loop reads CAISGGRTLRGTEAFF. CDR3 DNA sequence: TGTGCCATCAGTGGGGGGAGGACGCTGAGAGGCACTGAAGCTTTCTTT.

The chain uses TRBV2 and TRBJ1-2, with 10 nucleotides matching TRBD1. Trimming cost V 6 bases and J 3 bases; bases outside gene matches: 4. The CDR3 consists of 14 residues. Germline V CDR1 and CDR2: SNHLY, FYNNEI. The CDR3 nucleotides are TGTGCCAGCAGGGGGACAGGGGACGACTATGGCTACACCTTC. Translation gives CASRGTGDDYGYTF.

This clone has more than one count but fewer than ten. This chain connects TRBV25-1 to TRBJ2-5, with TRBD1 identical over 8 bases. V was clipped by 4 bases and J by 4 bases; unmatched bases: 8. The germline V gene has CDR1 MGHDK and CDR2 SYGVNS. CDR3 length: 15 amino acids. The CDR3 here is CASSVGQGLSETQYF. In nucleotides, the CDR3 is TGTGCCAGCAGTGTAGGACAGGGTTTGTCAGAGACCCAGTACTTC.

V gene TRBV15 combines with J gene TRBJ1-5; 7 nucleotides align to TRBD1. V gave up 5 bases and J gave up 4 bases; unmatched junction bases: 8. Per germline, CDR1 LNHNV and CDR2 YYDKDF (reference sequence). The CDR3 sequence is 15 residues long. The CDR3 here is CATSAWDSENQPQHF. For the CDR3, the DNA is TGTGCCACCAGCGCCTGGGACAGCGAAAATCAGCCCCAGCATTTT.

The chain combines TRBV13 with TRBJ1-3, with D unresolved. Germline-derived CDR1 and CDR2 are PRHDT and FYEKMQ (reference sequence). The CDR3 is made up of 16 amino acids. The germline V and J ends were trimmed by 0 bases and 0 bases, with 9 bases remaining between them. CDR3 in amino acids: CASSLGRFLSGNTIYF. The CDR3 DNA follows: TGTGCCAGCAGCTTAGGTCGGTTCCTCTCTGGAAACACCATATATTTT.

CDR3 coding DNA: TGTGCCAGCAGTAGGGACAGGGACTCCCTGTTCTTC. Residues: CASSRDRDSLFF. The chain is built from TRBV6-5 and TRBJ2-1, with TRBD1 identical over 9 bases. From germline, CDR1 is MNHEY and CDR2 SVGAGI. This CDR3 contains 12 residues. After removal of 5 bases from V and 15 bases from J, the junction contained 8 bases not matched to a gene.

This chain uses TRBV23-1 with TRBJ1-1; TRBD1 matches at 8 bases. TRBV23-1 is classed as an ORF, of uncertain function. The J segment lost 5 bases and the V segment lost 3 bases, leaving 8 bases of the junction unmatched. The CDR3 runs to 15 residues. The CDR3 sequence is CASSQTQGARTEAFF. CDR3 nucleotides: TGCGCCAGCAGTCAGACCCAGGGGGCTAGAACTGAAGCTTTCTTT.

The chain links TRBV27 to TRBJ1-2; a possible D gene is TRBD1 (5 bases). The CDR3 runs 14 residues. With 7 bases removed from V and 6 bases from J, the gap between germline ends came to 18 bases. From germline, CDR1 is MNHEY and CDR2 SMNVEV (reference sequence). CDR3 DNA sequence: TGTGCCAGCACCCAAGCGGGGCGGACCGATGGCTACACCTTC. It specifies CASTQAGRTDGYTF.

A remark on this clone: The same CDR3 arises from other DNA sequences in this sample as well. Here the CDR3 reads CASSPGTGGSPLHF. As DNA, the CDR3 is TGTGCCAGCAGCCCGGGGACAGGGGGTTCACCCCTCCACTTT. The rearrangement uses TRBV7-9 and TRBJ1-6; TRBD1 matches at 11 bases. This CDR3 comprises 14 residues. V dropped 5 bases and J dropped 9; count of bases not matched to a gene: 3. From germline, CDR1 is SEHNR and CDR2 FQNEAQ (reference sequence).

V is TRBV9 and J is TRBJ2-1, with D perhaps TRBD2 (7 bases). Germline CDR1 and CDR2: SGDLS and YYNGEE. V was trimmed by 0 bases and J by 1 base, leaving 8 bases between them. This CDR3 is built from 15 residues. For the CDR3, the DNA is TGTGCCAGCAGCGTAGAGGGGGGGTCCTACAATGAGCAGTTCTTC. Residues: CASSVEGGSYNEQFF.

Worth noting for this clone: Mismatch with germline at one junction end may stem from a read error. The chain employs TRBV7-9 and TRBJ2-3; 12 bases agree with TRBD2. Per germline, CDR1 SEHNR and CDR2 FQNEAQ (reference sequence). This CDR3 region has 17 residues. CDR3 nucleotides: TGTTCCAGCAGCCGTCTCACTAGCGGGGGGTCCACAGATACGCAGTATTTT. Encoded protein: CSSSRLTSGGSTDTQYF.

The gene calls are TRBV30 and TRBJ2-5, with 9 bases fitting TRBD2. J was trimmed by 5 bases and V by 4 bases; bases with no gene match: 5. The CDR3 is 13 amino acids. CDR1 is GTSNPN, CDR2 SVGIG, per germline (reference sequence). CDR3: CAWTSGASETQYF. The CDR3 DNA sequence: TGTGCCTGGACTAGCGGGGCCTCGGAGACCCAGTACTTC.

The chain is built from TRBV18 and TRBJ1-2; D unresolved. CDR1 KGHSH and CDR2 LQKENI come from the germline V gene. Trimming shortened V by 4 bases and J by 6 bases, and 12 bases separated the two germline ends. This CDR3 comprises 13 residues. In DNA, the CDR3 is TGTGCCAGCTCACTCGCGAGCCCCGATGGCTACACCTTC. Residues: CASSLASPDGYTF. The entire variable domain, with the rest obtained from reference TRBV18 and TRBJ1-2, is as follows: NAGVMQNPRHLVRRRGQEARLRCSPMKGHSHVYWYRQLPEEGLKFMVYLQKENIIDESGMPKERFSAEFPKEGPSILRIQQVVRGDSAAYFCASSLASPDGYTFGSGTRLTVV.

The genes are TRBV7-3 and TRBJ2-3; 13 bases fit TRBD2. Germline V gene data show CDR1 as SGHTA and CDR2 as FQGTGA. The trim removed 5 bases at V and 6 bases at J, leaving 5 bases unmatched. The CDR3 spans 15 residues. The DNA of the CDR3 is TGTGCCAGCAGCAAGACTAGCGGGGGGATTGATACGCAGTATTTT. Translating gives CASSKTSGGIDTQYF.

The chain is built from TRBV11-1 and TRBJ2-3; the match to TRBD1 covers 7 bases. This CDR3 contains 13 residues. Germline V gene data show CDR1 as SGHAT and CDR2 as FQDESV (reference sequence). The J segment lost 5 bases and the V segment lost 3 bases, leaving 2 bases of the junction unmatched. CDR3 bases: TGTGCCAGCAGCTTCACAGGGGAAGATACGCAGTATTTT. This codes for CASSFTGEDTQYF.

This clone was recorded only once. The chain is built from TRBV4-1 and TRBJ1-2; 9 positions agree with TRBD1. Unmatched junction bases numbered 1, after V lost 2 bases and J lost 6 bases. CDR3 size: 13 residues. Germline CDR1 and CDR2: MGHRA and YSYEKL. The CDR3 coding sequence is TGCGCCAGCAGCCAAAGGGACAGGGATGGCTACACCTTC. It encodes CASSQRDRDGYTF.

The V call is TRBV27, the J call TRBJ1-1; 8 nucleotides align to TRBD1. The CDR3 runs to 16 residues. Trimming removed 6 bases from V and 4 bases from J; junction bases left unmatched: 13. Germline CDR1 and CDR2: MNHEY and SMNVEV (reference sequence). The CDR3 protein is CASSIRTGRKFTEAFF. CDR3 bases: TGTGCCAGCAGCATCAGGACAGGGCGGAAATTCACTGAAGCTTTCTTT.

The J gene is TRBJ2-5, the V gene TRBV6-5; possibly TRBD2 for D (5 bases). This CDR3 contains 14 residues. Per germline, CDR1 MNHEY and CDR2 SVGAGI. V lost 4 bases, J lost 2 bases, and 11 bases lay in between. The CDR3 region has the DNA TGTGCCAGCAGTTTTGGACGGACTCAAGAGACCCAGTACTTC. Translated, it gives CASSFGRTQETQYF.

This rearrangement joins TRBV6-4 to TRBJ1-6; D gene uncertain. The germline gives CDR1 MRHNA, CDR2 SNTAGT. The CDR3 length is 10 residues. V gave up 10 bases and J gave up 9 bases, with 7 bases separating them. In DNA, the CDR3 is TGTGCCATAGAAGCTTCACCCCTCCACTTT. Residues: CAIEASPLHF.

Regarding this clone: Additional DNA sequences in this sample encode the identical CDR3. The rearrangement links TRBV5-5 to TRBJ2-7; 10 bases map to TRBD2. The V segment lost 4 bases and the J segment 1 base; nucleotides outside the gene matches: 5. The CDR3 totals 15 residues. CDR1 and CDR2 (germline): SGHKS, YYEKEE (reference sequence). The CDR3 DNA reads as TGTGCCAGCAGCACCTTAGCGGGGGGATCCTACGAGCAGTACTTC. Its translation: CASSTLAGGSYEQYF.

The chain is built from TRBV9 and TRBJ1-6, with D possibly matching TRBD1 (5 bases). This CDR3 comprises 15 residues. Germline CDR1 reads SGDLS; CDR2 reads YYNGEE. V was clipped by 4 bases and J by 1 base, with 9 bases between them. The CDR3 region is CASSTQGSYNSPLHF. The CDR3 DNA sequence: TGTGCCAGCAGCACCCAGGGTTCCTATAATTCACCCCTCCACTTT. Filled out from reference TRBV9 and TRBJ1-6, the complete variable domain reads DSGVTQTPKHLITATGQRVTLRCSPRSGDLSVYWYQQSLDQGLQFLIQYYNGEERAKGNILERFSAQQFPDLHSELNLSSLELGDSALYFCASSTQGSYNSPLHFGNGTRLTVT.

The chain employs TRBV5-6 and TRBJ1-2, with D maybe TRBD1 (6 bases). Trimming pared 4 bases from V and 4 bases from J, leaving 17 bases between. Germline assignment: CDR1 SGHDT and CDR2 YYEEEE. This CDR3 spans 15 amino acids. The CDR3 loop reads CASSPPGHPVYGYTF. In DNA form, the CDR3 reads TGTGCCAGCAGCCCCCCGGGACACCCCGTCTATGGCTACACCTTC.

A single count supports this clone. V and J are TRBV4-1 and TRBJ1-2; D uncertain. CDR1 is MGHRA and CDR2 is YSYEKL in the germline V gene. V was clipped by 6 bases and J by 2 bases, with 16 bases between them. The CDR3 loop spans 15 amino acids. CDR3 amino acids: CASSPNLGSNYGYTF. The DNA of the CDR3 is TGCGCCAGCAGTCCAAATCTAGGGAGCAACTATGGCTACACCTTC.

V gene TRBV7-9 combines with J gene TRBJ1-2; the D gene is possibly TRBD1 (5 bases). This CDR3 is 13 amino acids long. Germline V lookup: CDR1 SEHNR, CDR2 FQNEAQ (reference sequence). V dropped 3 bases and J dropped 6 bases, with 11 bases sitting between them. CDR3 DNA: TGTGCCAGCAGCTTTAGGGGATTGAATGGCTACACCTTC. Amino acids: CASSFRGLNGYTF.